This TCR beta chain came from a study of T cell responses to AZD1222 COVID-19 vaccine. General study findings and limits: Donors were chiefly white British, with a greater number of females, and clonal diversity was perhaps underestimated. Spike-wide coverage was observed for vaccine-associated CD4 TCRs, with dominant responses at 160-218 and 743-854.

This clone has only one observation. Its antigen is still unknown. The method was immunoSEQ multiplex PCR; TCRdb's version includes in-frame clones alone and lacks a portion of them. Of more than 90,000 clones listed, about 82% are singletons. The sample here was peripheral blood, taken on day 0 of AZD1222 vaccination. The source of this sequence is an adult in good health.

CDR3 residues: CASSLWYGGSQETQYF. The CDR3 DNA is TGTGCCAGCAGTTTATGGTATGGGGGAAGTCAAGAGACCCAGTACTTC. The rearrangement uses TRBV27 and TRBJ2-5, with D perhaps assigned TRBD1 or TRBD2 (5 bases each). Trimming removed 1 base at V and 2 bases at J, with 14 bases between. The CDR3 covers 16 residues. CDR1 is MNHEY, CDR2 SMNVEV, per germline (reference sequence).